A single sample is the source of the 9 T cell receptor beta chains below, sequenced in a study of blood T cells in healthy people across ages. The authors ran a second PCR of roughly 6 to 12 cycles using a sample-barcoded 5' primer and a J-beta primer mix. TCRdb re-analysed the 5' RACE reads in MiXCR, keeping a single row per CDR3 protein. The sample consists of 850,000 to 1,100,000 distinct CDR3 sequences, 30% to 40% of them appearing once. Material: blood. These receptors all stem from a man aged 18 to 29 in good health.

This chain connects TRBV19 to TRBJ2-5; 8 bases match TRBD1. The germline CDR1 and CDR2 sequences are LNHDA and SQIVND (reference sequence). This CDR3 is built from 14 residues. V dropped 4 bases and J dropped 3; count of bases not matched to a gene: 4. The CDR3 is CASSTTGVEETQYF. Written as DNA, the CDR3 is TGTGCCAGTAGTACGACAGGGGTTGAAGAGACCCAGTACTTC.

The chain uses TRBV29-1 and TRBJ1-1; possible D gene TRBD1, 6 bases. The CDR3 totals 15 residues. Germline V gene lookup returns CDR1 SQVTM and CDR2 ANQGSEA. V lost 3 bases and J lost 4, with 18 bases in between. Here the CDR3 reads CSVEGQGIWGTEAFF. The CDR3 nucleotides are TGCAGCGTTGAGGGGCAGGGGATTTGGGGCACTGAAGCTTTCTTT.

The V and J genes are TRBV28 and TRBJ2-7; the D is unclear. The CDR3 totals 13 residues. The germline CDR1 and CDR2 sequences are MDHEN and SYDVKM. The V end was cut by 4 bases, the J end by 2 bases, with 9 bases between. CDR3 in amino acids: CASSSSLTYEQYF. Written as DNA, the CDR3 is TGTGCCAGCAGTTCTTCCCTTACCTACGAGCAGTACTTC.

The chain employs TRBV9 and TRBJ1-1; D unclear. The CDR3 totals 15 residues. Germline CDR1 reads SGDLS; CDR2 reads YYNGEE. The V gene lost 0 bases and the J gene lost 0 bases, with 9 bases spanning the gap. DNA of the CDR3: TGTGCCAGCAGCGTAGACGCGACGGTGAACACTGAAGCTTTCTTT. Translating it yields CASSVDATVNTEAFF. Looking up the rest from reference TRBV9 and TRBJ1-1 gives the full variable domain: DSGVTQTPKHLITATGQRVTLRCSPRSGDLSVYWYQQSLDQGLQFLIQYYNGEERAKGNILERFSAQQFPDLHSELNLSSLELGDSALYFCASSVDATVNTEAFFGQGTRLTVV.

This clonotype was seen only a few times. This chain joins TRBV3-1 and TRBJ2-5, with D hard to call. CDR3 length: 14 amino acids. With 1 base removed from V and 1 base from J, the gap between germline ends came to 7 bases. CDR1 LGHDT and CDR2 YNNKEL come from the germline V gene (reference sequence). The DNA of the CDR3 is TGTGCCAGCAGCCAAGCCTCGGTCCAAGAGACCCAGTACTTC. Translating it yields CASSQASVQETQYF.

As for this clonotype: A read error is possible here, since a much larger clone lies one base away. The chain is built from TRBV20-1 and TRBJ2-2; 7 nucleotides agree with TRBD1. The germline gives CDR1 DFQATT, CDR2 SNEGSKA (reference sequence). This CDR3 has 13 residues. CDR3 region: CGARDRVTGELFF. CDR3 sequence (DNA): TGCGGTGCTAGAGACAGGGTAACCGGGGAGCTGTTTTTT.

The chain recombines TRBV10-3 with TRBJ2-7; 10 bases match TRBD1. This CDR3 has 15 amino acids. V gave up 3 bases and J gave up 1 base; unmatched junction bases: 3. Germline CDR1 is ENHRY and CDR2 is SYGVKD. The CDR3 sequence is CAISDGTGVSYEQYF. CDR3 DNA sequence: TGTGCCATCAGTGACGGGACAGGGGTATCCTACGAGCAGTACTTC.

This clonotype showed up just a few times. The chain recombines TRBV6-6 with TRBJ1-4; D not certain. V shed 3 bases and J shed 4 bases, with 9 bases lying between them. Looked up from germline, CDR1 is MNHNY and CDR2 is SVGAGI (reference sequence). This CDR3 is built from 14 residues. CDR3 bases: TGTGCCAGCAGTTATGCAGGCGGTAATGAAAAACTGTTTTTT. This codes for CASSYAGGNEKLFF.

The rearrangement uses TRBV6-2 or TRBV6-3 and TRBJ2-7, with D uncertain. CDR3 length equals 12 residues. V was trimmed by 2 bases and J by 3 bases, leaving 5 bases between them. Germline CDR1 is MNHEY and CDR2 is SVGEGT. CDR3 nucleotides: TGTGCCAGCAGTTACACGGGCTACGAGCAGTACTTC. It is translated as CASSYTGYEQYF.